A single sample gave rise to the 11 T cell receptor beta chains below, sequenced in a study of cytomegalovirus exposure and HLA in healthy donors. This PCR relied on a set of 60 Vbeta primers and 13 Jbeta primers. The repertoire was sequenced with immunoSEQ multiplex PCR; TCRdb's copy has only in-frame clones and lacks some. The sample yields approximately 72,000 clones, around 81% seen once. The specimen was PBMCs. The receptors were sampled from a male donor in good health and CMV-seropositive.

V usage is TRBV4-1 and J usage is TRBJ2-7; 7 nucleotides align to TRBD2. Germline CDR1 is MGHRA and CDR2 is YSYEKL. This CDR3 is 19 amino acids long. Germline trimming cut 3 bases from V and 2 bases from J; bases unmatched to any gene: 19. The CDR3 here is CASSQVAVAGLAAPYEQYF. CDR3 DNA sequence: TGCGCCAGCAGCCAGGTTGCCGTCGCGGGGCTAGCGGCTCCCTACGAGCAGTACTTC.

The chain recombines TRBV5-4 with TRBJ2-7, with 7 bases aligning to TRBD1. The germline V gene has CDR1 SGHNT and CDR2 YYREEE (reference sequence). The CDR3 contains 14 residues. The ends lost 4 bases at V and 0 bases at J; junction bases unmatched: 4. The CDR3 is CASSPRQGSYEQYF. CDR3 sequence (DNA): TGTGCCAGCAGCCCTCGACAGGGCTCCTACGAGCAGTACTTC.

This rearrangement joins TRBV28 to TRBJ2-5, with 7 bases identical to TRBD1. The CDR3 has 14 residues. The junction had 6 bases not matched to a gene; V was cut back by 6 bases and J by 2 bases. Germline V CDR1 and CDR2: MDHEN, SYDVKM. The CDR3 region has the DNA TGTGCCAGCAGCTTGACGACAGGGCAAGAGACCCAGTACTTC. Translation gives CASSLTTGQETQYF.

V gene TRBV13 combines with J gene TRBJ2-7, with 7 bases matching TRBD1. CDR3 length: 15 residues. From germline, CDR1 is PRHDT and CDR2 FYEKMQ (reference sequence). V trimming: 2 bases; J trimming: 3 bases; junction bases outside the gene matches: 7. The CDR3 is CASSLTMDRSYEQYF. The CDR3, as DNA: TGTGCCAGCAGCTTAACGATGGACAGGAGCTACGAGCAGTACTTC.

V and J are TRBV4-2 and TRBJ2-5, with TRBD2 matching 12 bases. The CDR3 consists of 16 residues. Germline CDR1 reads LGHNA; CDR2 reads YNFKEQ. Trimming cost V 0 bases and J 5 bases; bases outside gene matches: 4. The CDR3 DNA reads as TGTGCCAGCAGCCAAGAGGCTAGCGGGGGGGGTGAGACCCAGTACTTC. Its protein is CASSQEASGGGETQYF.

The V and J genes are TRBV5-1 and TRBJ1-4; 7 bases map to TRBD1. Unmatched junction bases numbered 6, after V lost 1 base and J lost 0 bases. The CDR3 totals 17 residues. Germline values: CDR1 SGHRS, CDR2 YFSETQ. CDR3 amino acids: CASSLRGGRTTNEKLFF. DNA of the CDR3: TGCGCCAGCAGCTTGAGAGGGGGCAGGACAACTAATGAAAAACTGTTTTTT.

This CDR3 is CASSQHLRGRPGNEQFF. DNA of the CDR3: TGCGCCAGCAGCCAACACCTCCGCGGGAGGCCAGGCAATGAGCAGTTCTTC. This chain uses TRBV4-1 with TRBJ2-1, with 8 bases fitting TRBD2. With 2 bases clipped from V and 6 bases from J, the junction kept 12 bases outside the gene matches. Germline V gene data show CDR1 as MGHRA and CDR2 as YSYEKL. This CDR3 is 17 amino acids long.

The rearrangement uses TRBV25-1 and TRBJ2-5; TRBD2 aligns across 10 bases. Germline lookup yields CDR1 MGHDK and CDR2 SYGVNS. V dropped 4 bases and J dropped 5; count of bases not matched to a gene: 7. There are 15 residues in the CDR3. The CDR3 DNA follows: TGTGCCAGCAGTGGGACCGGGACTAGCGAGGAGACCCAGTACTTC. This gives the protein CASSGTGTSEETQYF.

J is TRBJ2-7 and V is TRBV7-2; D is ambiguous. CDR1 and CDR2 (germline): SGHTA, FQGNSA. V lost 5 bases, J lost 3 bases, and 8 bases lay in between. This CDR3 is built from 12 residues. CDR3: CASSPTYYEQYF. The CDR3 region has the DNA TGTGCCAGCAGCCCTACTTACTACGAGCAGTACTTC.

The chain carries TRBV7-2 and TRBJ2-1, with 10 bases identical to TRBD2. This CDR3 region has 15 residues. Germline V gene lookup returns CDR1 SGHTA and CDR2 FQGNSA. Losses at the gene ends were 0 bases for V and 10 bases for J; bases not matched to a gene: 6. CDR3 bases: TGTGCCAGCAGCTTAGCCAGCGGGAGGGCCGGGGAGCAGTTCTTC. Protein product: CASSLASGRAGEQFF.

This chain connects TRBV2 to TRBJ2-7; D perhaps matches TRBD2 (6 bases). Deletions cut 4 bases from V and 10 bases from J, with 20 bases between. CDR1 is SNHLY and CDR2 is FYNNEI in the germline V gene. This CDR3 has 14 residues. DNA for the CDR3: TGTGCCAGCAGTGTAAGCCATAGCGGCACGCCCCAGTACTTC. Protein: CASSVSHSGTPQYF.